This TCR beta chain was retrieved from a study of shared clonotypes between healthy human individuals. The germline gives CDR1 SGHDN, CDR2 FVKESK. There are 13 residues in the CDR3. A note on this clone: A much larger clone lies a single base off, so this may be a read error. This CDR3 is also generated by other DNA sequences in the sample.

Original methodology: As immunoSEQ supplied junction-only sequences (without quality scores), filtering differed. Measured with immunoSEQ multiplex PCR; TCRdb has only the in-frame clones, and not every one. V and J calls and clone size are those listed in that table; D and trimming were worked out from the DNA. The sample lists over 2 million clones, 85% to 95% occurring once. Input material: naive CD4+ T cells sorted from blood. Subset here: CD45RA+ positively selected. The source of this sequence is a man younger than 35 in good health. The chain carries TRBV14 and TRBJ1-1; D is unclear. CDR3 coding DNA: TGTGCCAGCAGCCAAGGGGTGAACACTGAAGCCTTCTTT. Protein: CASSQGVNTEAFF.